The clone carrying this T cell receptor (beta chain) was seen at least ten times. TCR beta CDR3 regions were amplified from RNA. First-round RT-PCR targeting the TCR CDR3 was performed with the HTBI primer set. TCRdb reanalysed the multiplex PCR reads using MiXCR and keeps one entry per CDR3 protein. Of fewer than 700,000 distinct CDR3 sequences in the sample, around 16% were seen once. The CDR3 runs to 12 residues. Trimming removed 7 bases at V and 3 bases at J, with 6 bases between. Germline assignment: CDR1 MNHEY and CDR2 SMNVEV (reference sequence). This sample is part of a study of T cells in Graves' hyperthyroidism and ophthalmopathy.

The specimen was blood. The source of this sequence is a young woman with Graves' hyperthyroidism. The chain has TRBV27 and TRBJ2-2; D remains unclear. The CDR3 region is CASKKDTGELFF. CDR3 nucleotides: TGTGCCAGCAAGAAGGACACCGGGGAGCTGTTTTTT.